What follows are 19 T cell receptor beta chains derived from one specimen sequenced in a study of blood T cell repertoires in COVID-19. The protocol was immunoSEQ multiplex PCR, while the TCRdb copy is restricted to in-frame clones and leaves out a portion. This table holds around 310,000 clones, roughly 89% found once. The material sequenced was PBMCs or T cells enriched from blood (not recorded which). These receptors were collected from a woman aged 25 to 39 who had recovered from COVID-19.

V gene TRBV10-3 combines with J gene TRBJ2-5; weak D call: TRBD1 (6 bases). Trimming shortened V by 0 bases and J by 5 bases, and 13 bases separated the two germline ends. This CDR3 comprises 15 residues. CDR1 is ENHRY and CDR2 is SYGVKD in the germline V gene. CDR3 protein: CAISESVDRRETQYF. CDR3 in DNA: TGTGCCATCAGTGAGTCCGTCGACAGGAGGGAGACCCAGTACTTC.

The chain uses TRBV19 and TRBJ2-1, with 7 nucleotides matching TRBD2. V trimming: 0 bases; J trimming: 4 bases; junction bases outside the gene matches: 9. Per germline, CDR1 LNHDA and CDR2 SQIVND (reference sequence). CDR3 length: 17 amino acids. The CDR3 DNA is TGTGCCAGTAGTATAGATCGGCCTAGCGGTCCTTACAATGAGCAGTTCTTC. Residues: CASSIDRPSGPYNEQFF. The variable domain in full, with the rest retrieved from reference TRBV19 and TRBJ2-1, is DGGITQSPKYLFRKEGQNVTLSCEQNLNHDAMYWYRQDPGQGLRLIYYSQIVNDFQKGDIAEGYSVSREKKESFPLTVTSAQKNPTAFYLCASSIDRPSGPYNEQFFGPGTRLTVL.

V is TRBV7-6 and J is TRBJ1-1, with 8 positions matching TRBD1. CDR1 is SGHVS, CDR2 FNYEAQ, per germline. CDR3 length equals 14 residues. V lost 5 bases and J lost 6; bases outside the gene matches: 8. The CDR3 loop reads CASSKGQERAEAFF. The DNA of the CDR3 is TGTGCCAGCAGCAAGGGACAGGAGCGGGCTGAAGCTTTCTTT. Supplemented by reference TRBV7-6 and TRBJ1-1, the full variable domain reads GAGVSQSPRYKVTKRGQDVALRCDPISGHVSLYWYRQALGQGPEFLTYFNYEAQQDKSGLPNDRFSAERPEGSISTLTIQRTEQRDSAMYRCASSKGQERAEAFFGQGTRLTVV.

The chain uses TRBV2 and TRBJ2-7; TRBD1 is a possible D gene (6 bases). Germline CDR1 reads SNHLY; CDR2 reads FYNNEI. The germline V and J ends were trimmed by 3 bases and 2 bases, with 17 bases remaining between them. This CDR3 is 16 amino acids long. CDR3 amino acids: CASSEGAQGFTYEQYF. The CDR3 DNA reads TGTGCCAGCAGTGAGGGGGCACAGGGATTTACCTACGAGCAGTACTTC.

This sequence joins TRBV28 and TRBJ1-2, with 11 bases lining up with TRBD1. The CDR3 has 15 residues. The V gene's germline CDR1 is MDHEN and CDR2 SYDVKM. V lost 6 bases and J lost 4; bases outside the gene matches: 7. CDR3 amino acids: CASSSGQGGGYGYTF. Written as DNA, the CDR3 is TGTGCCAGCAGCTCGGGACAGGGGGGTGGCTATGGCTACACCTTC.

The V and J genes are TRBV6-5 and TRBJ1-2, with 7 nucleotides matching TRBD1. After removal of 7 bases from V and 8 bases from J, the junction contained 10 bases not matched to a gene. This CDR3 is 13 amino acids long. Germline CDR1 and CDR2: MNHEY and SVGAGI. CDR3 coding DNA: TGTGCCAGCAATCTTAGACAGGGAGACGGCTACACCTTC. This codes for CASNLRQGDGYTF.

The chain joins TRBV6-1 to TRBJ2-1; 7 bases map to TRBD2. Trimming removed 3 bases from V and 4 bases from J; junction bases left unmatched: 15. The CDR3 runs 18 residues. Germline V gene lookup returns CDR1 MNHNS and CDR2 SASEGT. The CDR3, as DNA: TGTGCCAGCAGTGAGCGGTTGGCGGGAGCTTTGGAGTACAATGAGCAGTTCTTC. The encoded protein is CASSERLAGALEYNEQFF.

This chain connects TRBV19 to TRBJ1-2; 10 nucleotides match TRBD1. In germline, CDR1 is LNHDA, CDR2 SQIVND (reference sequence). The junction had 1 base not matched to a gene; V was cut back by 3 bases and J by 3 bases. The CDR3 has 14 amino acids. This CDR3 is CASSMGTGDYGYTF. The DNA of the CDR3 is TGTGCCAGTAGTATGGGGACAGGGGACTATGGCTACACCTTC.

In DNA form, the CDR3 reads TGTGCCAGCAGATCCACTAGTGTGGAGACCCAGTACTTC. Protein product: CASRSTSVETQYF. The rearrangement links TRBV6-5 to TRBJ2-5, with D tentatively TRBD2 (5 bases). There are 13 residues in the CDR3. The V end was cut by 6 bases, the J end by 5 bases, with 13 bases between. CDR1 is MNHEY and CDR2 is SVGAGI in the germline V gene.

The CDR3 coding sequence is TGTGCCAGCAGATCCCAGGAAAAACTGTTTTTT. It yields the protein CASRSQEKLFF. The chain carries TRBV28 and TRBJ1-4; D is ambiguous. With 6 bases removed from V and 8 bases from J, the gap between germline ends came to 7 bases. CDR1 and CDR2 from the germline V gene are MDHEN and SYDVKM. The CDR3 length is 11 residues.

V gene TRBV28 combines with J gene TRBJ2-1; D possibly corresponds to TRBD2 (5 bases). In germline, CDR1 is MDHEN, CDR2 SYDVKM. This CDR3 comprises 15 residues. Trimming removed 2 bases from V and 6 bases from J, with 14 bases in between. CDR3 protein: CASSLGLPLVNEQFF. CDR3 bases: TGTGCCAGCAGTTTAGGACTTCCTCTAGTCAATGAGCAGTTCTTC.

The chain employs TRBV4-1 and TRBJ1-2; D gene uncertain. V was shortened by 1 base and J by 10 bases, with 19 bases between the two germline ends. Germline V gives CDR1 MGHRA, CDR2 YSYEKL. The CDR3 covers 15 residues. CDR3 DNA sequence: TGCGCCAGCAGCCAAGGTCAGGTCTCAGAGTCGGCCTACACCTTC. It encodes CASSQGQVSESAYTF.

The V call is TRBV4-3, the J call TRBJ1-1, with 10 positions matching TRBD1. Germline V gene sequence: CDR1 LGHNA, CDR2 YSLEER. The CDR3 extends over 15 amino acids. Trimming removed 3 bases from V and 4 bases from J; junction bases left unmatched: 5. CDR3 nucleotide sequence: TGCGCCAGCAGCCAGACAGGGGGCTCGGTCACTGAAGCTTTCTTT. Translation gives CASSQTGGSVTEAFF.

The chain has TRBV5-8 and TRBJ1-2; weak D call: TRBD1 (5 bases). Trimming shortened V by 7 bases and J by 2 bases, and 12 bases separated the two germline ends. The CDR3 covers 13 residues. CDR1 and CDR2 from the germline V gene are SGHTS and YDEGEE. The CDR3 protein is CASRRQGNYGYTF. The CDR3 DNA reads as TGTGCCAGCCGACGGCAGGGAAACTATGGCTACACCTTC. The variable domain in full, with the rest retrieved from reference TRBV5-8 and TRBJ1-2, is EAGVTQSPTHLIKTRGQQATLRCSPISGHTSVYWYQQALGLGLQFLLWYDEGEERNRGNFPPRFSGRQFPNYSSELNVNALELEDSALYLCASRRQGNYGYTFGSGTRLTVV.

CDR3 loop: CASSLAFSTNYGYTF. CDR3 in DNA: TGTGCCAGCAGCTTAGCTTTTTCTACTAACTATGGCTACACCTTC. This chain joins TRBV7-2 and TRBJ1-2; D is undetermined. CDR3 size: 15 residues. Germline V CDR1 and CDR2: SGHTA, FQGNSA. V was cut by 0 bases and J by 0 bases, with 8 bases left in between.

This clone was counted a single time. The CDR3 bases are TGCGCCAGCAGCCAAGATATCCAAAGAGGGGGAAACACCATATATTTT. Translating it yields CASSQDIQRGGNTIYF. This chain links TRBV4-3 with TRBJ1-3; D unclear. The CDR3 has 16 residues. The V end was cut by 0 bases, the J end by 4 bases, with 13 bases between. Germline loops: CDR1 LGHNA, CDR2 YSLEER.

The V and J genes are TRBV6-5 and TRBJ2-7, with 9 positions matching TRBD1. Germline CDR1 is MNHEY and CDR2 is SVGAGI. J was trimmed by 5 bases and V by 0 bases; bases with no gene match: 5. The CDR3 has 15 residues. CDR3 DNA sequence: TGTGCCAGCAGTTACTCGCAGGGGACAGGGAACGAGCAGTACTTC. Its protein product is CASSYSQGTGNEQYF.

This chain uses TRBV2 with TRBJ1-4; weak D call: TRBD1 (5 bases). The CDR3 covers 14 residues. Germline CDR1 and CDR2: SNHLY and FYNNEI. Deletions cut 6 bases from V and 0 bases from J, with 8 bases between. The CDR3 region is CASRRQSTNEKLFF. The CDR3 DNA is TGTGCCAGCAGGAGACAGTCAACTAATGAAAAACTGTTTTTT. Combining the CDR3 with reference TRBV2 and TRBJ1-4 gives the whole variable domain EPEVTQTPSHQVTQMGQEVILRCVPISNHLYFYWYRQILGQKVEFLVSFYNNEISEKSEIFDDQFSVERPDGSNFTLKIRSTKLEDSAMYFCASRRQSTNEKLFFGSGTQLSVL.

This chain links TRBV30 with TRBJ2-1; 12 bases are a match to TRBD2. CDR1 is GTSNPN and CDR2 is SVGIG in the germline V gene (reference sequence). This CDR3 contains 17 residues. Trimming at V came to 3 bases and at J to 1 base, leaving 7 bases not matched to a gene. CDR3 sequence (DNA): TGTGCCTGGAGGGACGTCACTAGCGGGAGGTCCTACAATGAGCAGTTCTTC. Amino acid sequence: CAWRDVTSGRSYNEQFF.